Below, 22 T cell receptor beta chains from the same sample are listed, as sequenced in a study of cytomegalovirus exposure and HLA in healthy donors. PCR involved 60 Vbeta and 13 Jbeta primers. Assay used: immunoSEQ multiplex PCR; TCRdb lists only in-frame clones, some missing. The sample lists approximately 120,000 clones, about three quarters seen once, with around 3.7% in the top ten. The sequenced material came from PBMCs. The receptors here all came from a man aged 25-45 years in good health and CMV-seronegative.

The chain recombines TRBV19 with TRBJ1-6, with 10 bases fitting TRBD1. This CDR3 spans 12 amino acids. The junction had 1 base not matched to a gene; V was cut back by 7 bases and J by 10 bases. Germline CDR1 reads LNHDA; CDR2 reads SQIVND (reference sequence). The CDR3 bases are TGTGCCAGTATGGGACAGGGGTCACCCCTCCACTTT. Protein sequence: CASMGQGSPLHF.

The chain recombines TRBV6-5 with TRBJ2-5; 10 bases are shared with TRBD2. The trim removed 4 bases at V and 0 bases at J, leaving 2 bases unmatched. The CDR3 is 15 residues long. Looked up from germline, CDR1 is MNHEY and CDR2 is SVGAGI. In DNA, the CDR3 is TGTGCCAGCAGTTTGACTAGCGGGTACCAAGAGACCCAGTACTTC. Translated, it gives CASSLTSGYQETQYF.

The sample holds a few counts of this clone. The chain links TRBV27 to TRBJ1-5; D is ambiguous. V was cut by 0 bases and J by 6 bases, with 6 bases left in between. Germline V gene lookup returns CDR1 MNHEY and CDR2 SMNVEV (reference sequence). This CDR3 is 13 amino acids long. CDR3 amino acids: CASSLSISQPQHF. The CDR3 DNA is TGTGCCAGCAGTTTATCGATTAGTCAGCCCCAGCATTTT.

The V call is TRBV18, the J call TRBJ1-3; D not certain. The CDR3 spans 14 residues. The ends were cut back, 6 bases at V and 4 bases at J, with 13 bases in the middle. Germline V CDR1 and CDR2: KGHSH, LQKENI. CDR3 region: CASSRNDGGNTIYF. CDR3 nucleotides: TGTGCCAGCTCCCGAAACGATGGCGGAAACACCATATATTTT.

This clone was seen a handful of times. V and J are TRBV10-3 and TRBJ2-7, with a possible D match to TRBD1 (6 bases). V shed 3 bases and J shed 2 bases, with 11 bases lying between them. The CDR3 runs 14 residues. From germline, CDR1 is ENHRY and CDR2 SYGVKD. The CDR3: CAISDPGHTYEQYF. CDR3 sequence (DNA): TGTGCCATCAGTGATCCGGGACACACCTACGAGCAGTACTTC.

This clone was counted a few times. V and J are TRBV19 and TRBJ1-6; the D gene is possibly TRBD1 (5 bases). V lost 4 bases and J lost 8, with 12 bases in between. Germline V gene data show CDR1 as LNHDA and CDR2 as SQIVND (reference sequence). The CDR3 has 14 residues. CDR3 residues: CASSSQGWDSPLHF. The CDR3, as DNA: TGTGCCAGTAGTAGCCAGGGTTGGGATTCACCCCTCCACTTT.

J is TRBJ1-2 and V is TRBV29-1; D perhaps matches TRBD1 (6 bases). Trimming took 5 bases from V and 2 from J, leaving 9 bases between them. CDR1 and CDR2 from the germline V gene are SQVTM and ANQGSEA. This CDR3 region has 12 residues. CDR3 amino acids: CSVLDRNYGYTF. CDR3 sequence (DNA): TGCAGCGTTCTTGACAGGAACTATGGCTACACCTTC.

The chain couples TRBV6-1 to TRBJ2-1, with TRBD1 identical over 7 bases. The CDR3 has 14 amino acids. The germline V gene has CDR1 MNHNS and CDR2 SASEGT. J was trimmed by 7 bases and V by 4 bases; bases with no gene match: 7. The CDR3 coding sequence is TGTGCCAGCAGTGTCCCTTACAGGGGTAATGAGCAGTTCTTC. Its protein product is CASSVPYRGNEQFF.

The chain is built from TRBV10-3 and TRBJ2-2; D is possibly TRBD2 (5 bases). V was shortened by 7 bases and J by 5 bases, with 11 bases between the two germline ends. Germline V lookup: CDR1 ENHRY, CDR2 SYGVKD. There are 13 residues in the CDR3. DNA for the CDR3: TGTGCCATCAAATTTCGGGGAACCGGGGAGCTGTTTTTT. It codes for CAIKFRGTGELFF.

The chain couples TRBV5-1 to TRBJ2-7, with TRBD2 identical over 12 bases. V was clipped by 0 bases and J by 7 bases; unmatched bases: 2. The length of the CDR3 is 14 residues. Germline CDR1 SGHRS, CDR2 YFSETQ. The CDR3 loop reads CASSLEGLAGEQYF. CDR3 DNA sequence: TGCGCCAGCAGCTTGGAAGGACTAGCGGGAGAGCAGTACTTC.

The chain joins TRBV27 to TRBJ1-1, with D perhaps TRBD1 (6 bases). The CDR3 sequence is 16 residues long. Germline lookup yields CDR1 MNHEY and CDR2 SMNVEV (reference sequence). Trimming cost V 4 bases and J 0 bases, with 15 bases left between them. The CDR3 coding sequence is TGTGCCAGCAGTTCCGGGGGGGGCCCCATGAACACTGAAGCTTTCTTT. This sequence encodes CASSSGGGPMNTEAFF.

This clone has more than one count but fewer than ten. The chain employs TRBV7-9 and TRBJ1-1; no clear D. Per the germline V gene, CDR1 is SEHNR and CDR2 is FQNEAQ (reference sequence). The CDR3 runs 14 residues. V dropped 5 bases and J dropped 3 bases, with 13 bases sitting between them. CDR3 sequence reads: CASSPGVRHTEAFF. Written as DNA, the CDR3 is TGTGCCAGCAGCCCGGGTGTTAGGCACACTGAAGCTTTCTTT.

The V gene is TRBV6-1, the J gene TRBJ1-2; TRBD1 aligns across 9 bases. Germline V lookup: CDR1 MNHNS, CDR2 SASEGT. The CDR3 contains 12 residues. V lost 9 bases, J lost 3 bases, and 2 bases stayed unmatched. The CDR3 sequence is CARGDRDYGYTF. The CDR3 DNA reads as TGTGCCAGGGGGGACAGGGACTATGGCTACACCTTC.

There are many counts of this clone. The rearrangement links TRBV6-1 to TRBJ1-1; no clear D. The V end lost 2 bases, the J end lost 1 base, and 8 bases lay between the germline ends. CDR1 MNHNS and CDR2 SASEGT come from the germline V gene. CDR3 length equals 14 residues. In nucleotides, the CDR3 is TGTGCCAGCAGTGAACTGCGAGGGAACACTGAAGCTTTCTTT. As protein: CASSELRGNTEAFF.

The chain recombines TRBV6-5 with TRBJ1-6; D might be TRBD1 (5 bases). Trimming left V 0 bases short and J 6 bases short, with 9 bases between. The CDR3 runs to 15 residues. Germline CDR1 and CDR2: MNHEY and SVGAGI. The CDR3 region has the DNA TGTGCCAGCAGTTACTCCCAGGGTCGTAATTCACCCCTCCACTTT. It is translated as CASSYSQGRNSPLHF.

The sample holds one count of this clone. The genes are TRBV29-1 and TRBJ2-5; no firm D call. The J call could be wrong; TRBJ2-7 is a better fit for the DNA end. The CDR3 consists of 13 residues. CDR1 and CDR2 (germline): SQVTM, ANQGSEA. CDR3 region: CSVEVLDHYEQYF. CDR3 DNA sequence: TGCAGCGTTGAAGTCCTAGATCACTACGAGCAGTACTTC.

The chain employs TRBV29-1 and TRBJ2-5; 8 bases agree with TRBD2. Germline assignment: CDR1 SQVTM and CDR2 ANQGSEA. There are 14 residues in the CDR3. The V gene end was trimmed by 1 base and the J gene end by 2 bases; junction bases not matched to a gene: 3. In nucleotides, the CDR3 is TGCAGCGTTGAAGTTCGGGGGGGACAAGAGACCCAGTACTTC. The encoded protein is CSVEVRGGQETQYF.

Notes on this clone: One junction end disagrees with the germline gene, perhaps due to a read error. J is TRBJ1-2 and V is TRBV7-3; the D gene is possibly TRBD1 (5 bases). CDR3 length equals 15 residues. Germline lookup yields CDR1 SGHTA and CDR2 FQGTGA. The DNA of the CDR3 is TGTGCCAGCAGCTTATCCTCGACAGATAACTATGGCTACGCCTTC. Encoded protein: CASSLSSTDNYGYAF.

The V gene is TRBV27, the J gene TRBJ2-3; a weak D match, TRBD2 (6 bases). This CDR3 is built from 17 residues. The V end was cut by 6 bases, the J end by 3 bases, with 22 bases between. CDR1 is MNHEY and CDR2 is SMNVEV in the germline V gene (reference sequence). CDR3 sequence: CASSPRDGGDGTDTQYF. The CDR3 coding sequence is TGTGCCAGCAGCCCCAGGGATGGAGGGGACGGGACAGATACGCAGTATTTT.

CDR3 sequence reads: CASSPSPDTQYF. The CDR3 bases are TGTGCCAGCAGTCCAAGCCCAGATACGCAGTATTTT. The chain has TRBV5-4 and TRBJ2-3; unclear D gene. Trimming stripped 5 bases from V and 4 bases from J, with 8 bases between. Germline CDR1 reads SGHNT; CDR2 reads YYREEE (reference sequence). The CDR3 spans 12 residues.

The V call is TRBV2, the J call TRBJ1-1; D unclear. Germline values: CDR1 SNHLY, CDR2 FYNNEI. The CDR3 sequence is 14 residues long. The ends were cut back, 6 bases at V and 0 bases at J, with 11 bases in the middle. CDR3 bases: TGTGCCAGCAGGATTGAGGGAATGAACACTGAAGCTTTCTTT. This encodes CASRIEGMNTEAFF.

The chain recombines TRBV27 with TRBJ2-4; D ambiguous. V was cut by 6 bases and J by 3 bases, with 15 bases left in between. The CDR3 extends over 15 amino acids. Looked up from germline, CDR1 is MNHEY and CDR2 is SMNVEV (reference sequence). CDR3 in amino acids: CASSHDIVYKNIQYF. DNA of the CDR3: TGTGCCAGCAGCCATGACATCGTGTACAAAAACATTCAGTACTTC.